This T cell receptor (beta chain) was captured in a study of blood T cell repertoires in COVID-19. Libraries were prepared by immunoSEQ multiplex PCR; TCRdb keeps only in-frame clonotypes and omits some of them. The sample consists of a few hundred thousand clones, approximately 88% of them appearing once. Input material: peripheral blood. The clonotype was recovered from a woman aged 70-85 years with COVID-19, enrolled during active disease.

CDR3 nucleotides: TGTGCCAGCAGCTTTTCACGGCGGTTTAGCACAGATACGCAGTATTTT. Translation: CASSFSRRFSTDTQYF. The V call is TRBV13, the J call TRBJ2-3; D is unclear. V was pared by 3 bases and J by 0 bases, with 13 bases between. Germline assignment: CDR1 PRHDT and CDR2 FYEKMQ (reference sequence). The CDR3 length is 16 residues. Together with reference TRBV13 and TRBJ2-3, the CDR3 gives the full variable domain: AAGVIQSPRHLIKEKRETATLKCYPIPRHDTVYWYQQGPGQDPQFLISFYEKMQSDKGSIPDRFSAQQFSDYHSELNMSSLELGDSALYFCASSFSRRFSTDTQYFGPGTRLTVL.